Sequencing of this T cell receptor (beta chain) was carried out in a study of blood T cell repertoires in COVID-19. The method was immunoSEQ multiplex PCR; TCRdb's version includes in-frame clones alone and lacks a portion of them. The sample yields about 190,000 clones, 75% to 90% seen once. The sample was peripheral blood. The TCR sequence derives from a man under 40 with acute or convalescent COVID-19.

Here the CDR3 reads CSVVPFYNEQFF. CDR3 nucleotide sequence: TGCAGCGTTGTTCCCTTCTACAATGAGCAGTTCTTC. The chain uses TRBV29-1 and TRBJ2-1; D not resolved. Germline assignment: CDR1 SQVTM and CDR2 ANQGSEA. This CDR3 is 12 amino acids long. The V end lost 4 bases, the J end lost 3 bases, and 7 bases lay between the germline ends.